The 17 T cell receptor beta chains below were found in one sample sequenced in a study of blood T cells in healthy people across ages. The authors ran a second PCR of roughly 6 to 12 cycles using a sample-barcoded 5' primer and a J-beta primer mix. TCRdb processed the 5' RACE reads anew with MiXCR; each CDR3 protein has one entry. In the table there are 500,000 to 650,000 distinct CDR3 sequences, roughly a quarter of which are singletons. The same sample was also studied in work on T cells of mothers and their children.

The sequenced sample was blood. These TCRs come from a boy aged 2 to 10 in good health.

The chain is built from TRBV5-1 and TRBJ2-1, with TRBD1 matching over 7 bases. Trimming took 4 bases from V and 4 from J; bases not matched to a gene: 5. In germline, CDR1 is SGHRS, CDR2 YFSETQ. The CDR3 totals 14 residues. The DNA for the CDR3 is TGCGCCAGCAGCACTGGACAGGAATACAATGAGCAGTTCTTC. Translating gives CASSTGQEYNEQFF.

The chain recombines TRBV6-5 with TRBJ2-5; D perhaps matches TRBD2 (6 bases). Germline assignment: CDR1 MNHEY and CDR2 SVGAGI. V lost 3 bases to trimming and J lost 2 bases, with 13 bases between them. The CDR3 covers 15 residues. The DNA for the CDR3 is TGTGCCAGCAGTTATTCCGGGAGTGGTCAAGAGACCCAGTACTTC. It translates to CASSYSGSGQETQYF.

This clonotype was counted once. The CDR3 DNA sequence: TGTGCCAGCAGCCCTTCCGGCCTCCTTCGGGATACGCAGTATTTT. It translates to CASSPSGLLRDTQYF. The chain couples TRBV4-2 to TRBJ2-3; D call uncertain. V was cut by 4 bases and J by 6 bases, with 17 bases left in between. Germline V lookup: CDR1 LGHNA, CDR2 YNFKEQ. This CDR3 is built from 15 residues.

The chain joins TRBV7-9 to TRBJ1-4; D is ambiguous. There are 14 residues in the CDR3. Germline assignment: CDR1 SEHNR and CDR2 FQNEAQ (reference sequence). The V end lost 2 bases, the J end lost 10 bases, and 14 bases lay between the germline ends. CDR3 coding DNA: TGTGCCAGCAGCTTACAAGCCGACCCCACAAAACTGTTTTTT. Its translation is CASSLQADPTKLFF.

The V gene is TRBV7-9, the J gene TRBJ2-3; 7 positions match TRBD2. The V gene end was trimmed by 0 bases and the J gene end by 0 bases; junction bases not matched to a gene: 3. The CDR3 sequence is 16 residues long. CDR1 SEHNR and CDR2 FQNEAQ come from the germline V gene (reference sequence). The CDR3 DNA reads as TGTGCCAGCAGCTTAGCGGTTAGCGGGAGCACAGATACGCAGTATTTT. Encoded protein: CASSLAVSGSTDTQYF.

The chain links TRBV6-5 to TRBJ2-5; D possibly matches TRBD1 or TRBD2 (5 bases each). The end of the DNA is better explained by TRBJ2-7, so the J call may be wrong. CDR1 is MNHEY, CDR2 SVGAGI, per germline. The CDR3 extends over 12 amino acids. The CDR3 nucleotides are TGTGCCAGCAGTTACGGGGGTCACGAGCAGTACTTC. Translating it yields CASSYGGHEQYF.

V gene TRBV10-3 combines with J gene TRBJ1-3; D call uncertain. Trimming shortened V by 8 bases and J by 1 base, and 12 bases separated the two germline ends. The CDR3 sequence is 14 residues long. CDR1 is ENHRY, CDR2 SYGVKD, per germline. CDR3: CAIRDQASGNTIYF. The DNA of the CDR3 is TGTGCCATCCGGGATCAGGCATCTGGAAACACCATATATTTT.

In this sample, this clonotype turned up a few times. The chain links TRBV6-2 or TRBV6-3 to TRBJ2-4, with D possibly TRBD1 on 6 matching bases. The germline V gene encodes CDR1 MNHEY and CDR2 SVGEGT. CDR3 length equals 15 residues. The ends were cut back, 3 bases at V and 1 base at J, with 10 bases in the middle. The CDR3 DNA reads TGTGCCAGCAGTTATACAGGGATGGCCAAAAACATTCAGTACTTC. It yields the protein CASSYTGMAKNIQYF.

The V gene is TRBV4-3, the J gene TRBJ2-2; a weak D match, TRBD2 (6 bases). Germline values: CDR1 LGHNA, CDR2 YSLEER. This CDR3 is 19 amino acids long. V was cut by 0 bases and J by 0 bases, with 17 bases left in between. The CDR3 DNA reads TGCGCCAGCAGCCAAGAGGCACCAGTTTGGGAGGCGAACACCGGGGAGCTGTTTTTT. This sequence encodes CASSQEAPVWEANTGELFF.

This rearrangement joins TRBV14 to TRBJ1-1; the D is unclear. V gave up 0 bases and J gave up 4 bases, with 9 bases separating them. Germline values: CDR1 SGHDN, CDR2 FVKESK. CDR3 size: 14 residues. This CDR3 is CASSQDNVLTEAFF. The CDR3 nucleotides read TGTGCCAGCAGCCAAGATAACGTTCTCACTGAAGCTTTCTTT.

This clonotype was observed a handful of times. The rearrangement uses TRBV20-1 and TRBJ2-3; D gene uncertain. V was cut by 3 bases and J by 3 bases, with 7 bases left in between. Germline-derived CDR1 and CDR2 are DFQATT and SNEGSKA (reference sequence). This CDR3 comprises 12 residues. The CDR3 spells CSASLGTDTQYF. The CDR3 bases are TGCAGTGCTAGTTTGGGGACAGATACGCAGTATTTT.

The J gene is TRBJ2-3, the V gene TRBV7-2; 7 bases match TRBD2. CDR1 is SGHTA, CDR2 FQGNSA, per germline. V lost 5 bases to trimming and J lost 6 bases; unmatched junction nucleotides: 11. The CDR3 is 15 residues long. The CDR3 loop is CASSPQAGTGDTQYF. CDR3 in DNA: TGTGCCAGCAGCCCACAAGCGGGAACAGGTGATACGCAGTATTTT.

J is TRBJ1-6 and V is TRBV5-1; 8 positions match TRBD1. The V gene end was trimmed by 4 bases and the J gene end by 5 bases; junction bases not matched to a gene: 5. The CDR3 has 15 residues. From germline, CDR1 is SGHRS and CDR2 YFSETQ. The DNA of the CDR3 is TGCGCCAGCAGCGCAGACAGGGGAAATAATTCACCCCTCCACTTT. The encoded protein is CASSADRGNNSPLHF.

The genes are TRBV7-2 and TRBJ2-3, with a possible D match to TRBD2 (6 bases). This CDR3 is built from 14 residues. Trimming left V 2 bases short and J 4 bases short, with 10 bases between. Germline lookup yields CDR1 SGHTA and CDR2 FQGNSA. For the CDR3, the DNA is TGTGCCAGCAGCTTAATGGAGGGTTCAGATACGCAGTATTTT. Translation gives CASSLMEGSDTQYF. Full variable domain (missing parts from reference TRBV7-2 and TRBJ2-3): GAGVSQSPSNKVTEKGKDVELRCDPISGHTALYWYRQSLGQGLEFLIYFQGNSAPDKSGLPSDRFSAERTGGSVSTLTIQRTQQEDSAVYLCASSLMEGSDTQYFGPGTRLTVL.

The sample holds many counts of this clonotype. This chain links TRBV28 with TRBJ2-7, with 7 positions matching TRBD2. J was trimmed by 4 bases and V by 7 bases; bases with no gene match: 7. This CDR3 region has 13 residues. CDR1 is MDHEN, CDR2 SYDVKM, per germline. The CDR3 region has the DNA TGTGCCAGCAATCGGGGGGATTCTTACGAGCAGTACTTC. As protein: CASNRGDSYEQYF.

The CDR3 reads CASSSDGYEQYF. CDR3 DNA sequence: TGTGCCAGCAGCTCGGACGGGTACGAGCAGTACTTC. The chain couples TRBV7-9 to TRBJ2-7; no firm D call. This CDR3 region has 12 residues. V gave up 4 bases and J gave up 4 bases, with 8 bases separating them. Germline lookup yields CDR1 SEHNR and CDR2 FQNEAQ (reference sequence).

This clonotype was detected a few times. The chain is built from TRBV20-1 and TRBJ2-1, with 7 nucleotides matching TRBD2. Germline V CDR1 and CDR2: DFQATT, SNEGSKA (reference sequence). Germline trimming cut 0 bases from V and 6 bases from J; bases unmatched to any gene: 5. The CDR3 sequence is 14 residues long. CDR3 sequence reads: CSARDDTSVNEQFF. DNA for the CDR3: TGCAGTGCTAGAGACGATACTAGCGTCAATGAGCAGTTCTTC.